This TCR beta chain was sequenced during a study of cytomegalovirus exposure and HLA in healthy donors. General study results and limits: A few V segments could not be told apart, such as TRBV6-2 and TRBV6-3, and were left out. Specific recognition of CMV antigens was confirmed in vitro for three chains (all CMV-associated). In a later analysis, specific HLA alleles were associated with some 16,000 TCR beta sequences at a 0.05 false discovery rate. Presence/absence analysis assumed near-uniform sequencing depth across donors.

The primer mix had 60 Vbeta and 13 Jbeta primers. Sequenced by immunoSEQ multiplex PCR; TCRdb stores in-frame clones only, minus some. Of under 150,000 clones in the sample, 82% were seen once. Concerning this clone itself: Antigen specificity is unknown.

V shed 3 bases and J 2 bases; nucleotides not matched to a gene: 2. CDR1 is SGHNT and CDR2 is YYREEE in the germline V gene (reference sequence). This CDR3 is 14 amino acids long. This receptor was taken from a woman aged 18-30 years in good health and CMV-seronegative. The sample consisted of PBMCs. This sequence joins TRBV5-4 and TRBJ1-5, with TRBD1 matching over 7 bases. CDR3 residues: CASSSGTGNQPQHF. DNA of the CDR3: TGTGCCAGCAGCTCTGGGACAGGCAATCAGCCCCAGCATTTT.